The 16 T cell receptor beta chains listed next were all sequenced from one sample in a study of regulatory T cells in long-lasting Graves disease. Time point denoted: newly diagnosed GD, antithyroid drugs for less than 3 months. Construction of the TCR library relied on RNA isolated from PBMCs. To make TCR beta libraries, researchers used iRepertoire HTBI primers and Arm-PCR of CDR3 regions. Each CDR3 protein is one row after TCRdb ran MiXCR on the multiplex PCR reads. The sample lists fewer than 650,000 distinct CDR3 sequences, roughly 15% occurring once. The same data also went into a second study, on T cells in Graves' hyperthyroidism and ophthalmopathy.

Sequences were derived from peripheral blood mononuclear cells (PBMCs), sampled at new diagnosis, from a patient treated with antithyroid drugs. All receptors come from a man aged 18 to 29 with Graves disease.

There are many counts of this clonotype. V gene TRBV28 combines with J gene TRBJ2-1, with 9 bases lining up with TRBD2. The CDR3 sequence is 15 residues long. CDR1 MDHEN and CDR2 SYDVKM come from the germline V gene. V shed 5 bases, J shed 10 bases, and the junction held 12 bases outside the gene matches. The CDR3 bases are TGTGCCAGCAGTCCACCTCCGCGGGGGGGCTGGGAGCAGTTCTTC. This gives the protein CASSPPPRGGWEQFF. Variable domain in full (rest from reference TRBV28 and TRBJ2-1): DVKVTQSSRYLVKRTGEKVFLECVQDMDHENMFWYRQDPGLGLRLIYFSYDVKMKEKGDIPEGYSVSREKKERFSLILESASTNQTSMYLCASSPPPRGGWEQFFGPGTRLTVL.

This clonotype appeared many times. The CDR3 protein is CAISEYLDSSNTGELFF. The CDR3 bases are TGTGCCATCAGTGAGTATTTGGACAGTTCGAACACCGGGGAGCTGTTTTTT. J is TRBJ2-2 and V is TRBV10-3; a weak D match, TRBD1 (6 bases). The V end was cut by 1 base, the J end by 0 bases, with 12 bases between. The CDR3 loop spans 17 amino acids. Per the germline V gene, CDR1 is ENHRY and CDR2 is SYGVKD.

This chain links TRBV29-1 with TRBJ1-2; 7 bases line up with TRBD1. Looked up from germline, CDR1 is SQVTM and CDR2 is ANQGSEA. This CDR3 has 12 residues. Trimming cost V 7 bases and J 4 bases; bases outside gene matches: 6. The CDR3 is CSARDSPYGYTF. The DNA for the CDR3 is TGCAGCGCCCGGGACAGTCCCTATGGCTACACCTTC. Filled out from reference TRBV29-1 and TRBJ1-2, the complete variable domain reads SAVISQKPSRDICQRGTSLTIQCQVDSQVTMMFWYRQQPGQSLTLIATANQGSEATYESGFVIDKFPISRPNLTFSTLTVSNMSPEDSSIYLCSARDSPYGYTFGSGTRLTVV.

This clonotype showed up just a few times. The chain combines TRBV28 with TRBJ1-4, with D maybe TRBD1 (5 bases). The CDR3 runs 14 residues. CDR1 and CDR2 (germline): MDHEN, SYDVKM. V was cut by 8 bases and J by 7 bases, with 17 bases left in between. The CDR3 is CASPPGLSLEKLFF. Here the CDR3 DNA reads TGTGCCAGCCCTCCGGGACTGAGTCTTGAAAAACTGTTTTTT.

This chain uses TRBV3-1 with TRBJ1-1; no clear D gene. Trimming pared 1 base from V and 2 bases from J, leaving 11 bases between. The germline V gene has CDR1 LGHDT and CDR2 YNNKEL (reference sequence). CDR3 length: 15 amino acids. CDR3 sequence (DNA): TGTGCCAGCAGCCAAGGCGGGGTGGTAAACACTGAAGCTTTCTTT. This gives the protein CASSQGGVVNTEAFF. Full variable domain (missing parts from reference TRBV3-1 and TRBJ1-1): DTAVSQTPKYLVTQMGNDKSIKCEQNLGHDTMYWYKQDSKKFLKIMFSYNNKELIINETVPNRFSPKSPDKAHLNLHINSLELGDSAVYFCASSQGGVVNTEAFFGQGTRLTVV.

This clonotype was seen at least ten times. The gene calls are TRBV7-8 and TRBJ2-3; D ambiguous. V was trimmed by 5 bases and J by 2 bases, leaving 14 bases between them. The germline gives CDR1 SGHVS, CDR2 FQNEAQ. The CDR3 is 15 residues long. CDR3 nucleotide sequence: TGTGCCAGCAGCCAACGTCGGGTAACCACAGATACGCAGTATTTT. Its translation is CASSQRRVTTDTQYF.

The table lists this clonotype with many counts. V usage is TRBV18 and J usage is TRBJ1-1, with TRBD1 as a possible D gene (5 bases). V lost 3 bases and J 1 base, leaving 15 bases between the germline ends. From germline, CDR1 is KGHSH and CDR2 LQKENI. There are 16 residues in the CDR3. CDR3 DNA sequence: TGTGCCAGCTCACCCCGGAGGAGGGGAAGGAACACTGAAGCTTTCTTT. This gives the protein CASSPRRRGRNTEAFF. Combining the CDR3 with reference TRBV18 and TRBJ1-1 gives the whole variable domain NAGVMQNPRHLVRRRGQEARLRCSPMKGHSHVYWYRQLPEEGLKFMVYLQKENIIDESGMPKERFSAEFPKEGPSILRIQQVVRGDSAAYFCASSPRRRGRNTEAFFGQGTRLTVV.

The genes are TRBV10-3 and TRBJ1-2; D remains unclear. The germline gives CDR1 ENHRY, CDR2 SYGVKD. The V and J ends lost 6 bases and 10 bases respectively, with 21 bases between them. The CDR3 covers 14 residues. The CDR3 DNA sequence: TGTGCCATCAGGACCCAGGAGGCGGTAAAGCTCTACACCTTC. This gives the protein CAIRTQEAVKLYTF.

The chain couples TRBV5-1 to TRBJ1-4; 8 bases align to TRBD1. Germline CDR1 SGHRS, CDR2 YFSETQ. CDR3 length equals 14 residues. V was pared by 3 bases and J by 7 bases, with 5 bases of the junction left unmatched. CDR3 sequence (DNA): TGCGCCAGCAGCTCTGGACAGGGAGCTGAAAAACTGTTTTTT. As protein: CASSSGQGAEKLFF.

This clonotype was seen repeatedly, ten times or more. The chain combines TRBV27 with TRBJ2-3; maybe TRBD2 (6 bases). This CDR3 spans 14 amino acids. V was cut by 4 bases and J by 5 bases, with 13 bases left in between. CDR1 is MNHEY and CDR2 is SMNVEV in the germline V gene (reference sequence). CDR3 bases: TGTGCCAGCAGTTCTTTACGGGAGCTAGATACGCAGTATTTT. Its protein is CASSSLRELDTQYF.

The chain uses TRBV7-9 and TRBJ2-1; 7 bases match TRBD2. The J call may be incorrect, as the DNA end agrees better with TRBJ2-5. Germline assignment: CDR1 SEHNR and CDR2 FQNEAQ (reference sequence). The CDR3 runs to 14 residues. CDR3 sequence reads: CASSSTSREETQYF. The CDR3 DNA sequence: TGTGCCAGCAGCTCGACTAGCAGGGAAGAGACCCAGTACTTC.

Regarding this clonotype: At one end, the junction sequence differs from germline, possibly due to a read error. The chain employs TRBV28 and TRBJ2-1; D remains unclear. The CDR3 contains 13 residues. From germline, CDR1 is MDHEN and CDR2 SYDVKM. The CDR3 DNA reads TGTGCCAGCAGGCCCGGGCCAAGGAATGGGCAGTTCTTC. As protein: CASRPGPRNGQFF. The full variable domain, completed using reference TRBV28 and TRBJ2-1, is DVKVTQSSRYLVKRTGEKVFLECVQDMDHENMFWYRQDPGLGLRLIYFSYDVKMKEKGDIPEGYSVSREKKERFSLILESASTNQTSMYLCASRPGPRNGQFFGPGTRLTVL.

Points on this clonotype: A single base separates this from a much larger clone, so it may be a read error. The rearrangement joins TRBV12-3 or TRBV12-4 to TRBJ2-1, with 11 bases matching TRBD2. The CDR3 has 14 residues. The CDR3 spells CASITSGSYNKQFF. The CDR3 bases are TGTGCCAGCATTACTAGCGGGAGCTACAATAAGCAGTTCTTC.

The chain uses TRBV20-1 and TRBJ1-1, with a weak D call TRBD1 (5 bases). The CDR3 has 16 amino acids. The V end was cut by 2 bases, the J end by 1 base, with 17 bases between. The germline V gene has CDR1 DFQATT and CDR2 SNEGSKA (reference sequence). The CDR3 DNA reads as TGCAGTGCTAGACCGGGACTGATCTCTCGGAACACTGAAGCTTTCTTT. Translation gives CSARPGLISRNTEAFF.

This clonotype occurred a few times. CDR3 in amino acids: CASSPRVAGDTQYF. The DNA for the CDR3 is TGTGCCAGCAGCCCACGGGTAGCGGGAGATACGCAGTATTTT. The chain joins TRBV9 to TRBJ2-3; 7 nucleotides line up with TRBD2. The V gene end was trimmed by 4 bases and the J gene end by 5 bases; junction bases not matched to a gene: 7. Per germline, CDR1 SGDLS and CDR2 YYNGEE. The CDR3 runs 14 residues.

The V and J genes are TRBV2 and TRBJ2-5, with a possible D match to TRBD1 (6 bases). Germline V gene lookup returns CDR1 SNHLY and CDR2 FYNNEI. Deletions cut 3 bases from V and 5 bases from J, with 16 bases between. CDR3 length: 15 residues. CDR3 loop: CASSDNRDGGETQYF. CDR3 sequence (DNA): TGTGCCAGCAGTGATAACAGGGACGGCGGGGAGACCCAGTACTTC.